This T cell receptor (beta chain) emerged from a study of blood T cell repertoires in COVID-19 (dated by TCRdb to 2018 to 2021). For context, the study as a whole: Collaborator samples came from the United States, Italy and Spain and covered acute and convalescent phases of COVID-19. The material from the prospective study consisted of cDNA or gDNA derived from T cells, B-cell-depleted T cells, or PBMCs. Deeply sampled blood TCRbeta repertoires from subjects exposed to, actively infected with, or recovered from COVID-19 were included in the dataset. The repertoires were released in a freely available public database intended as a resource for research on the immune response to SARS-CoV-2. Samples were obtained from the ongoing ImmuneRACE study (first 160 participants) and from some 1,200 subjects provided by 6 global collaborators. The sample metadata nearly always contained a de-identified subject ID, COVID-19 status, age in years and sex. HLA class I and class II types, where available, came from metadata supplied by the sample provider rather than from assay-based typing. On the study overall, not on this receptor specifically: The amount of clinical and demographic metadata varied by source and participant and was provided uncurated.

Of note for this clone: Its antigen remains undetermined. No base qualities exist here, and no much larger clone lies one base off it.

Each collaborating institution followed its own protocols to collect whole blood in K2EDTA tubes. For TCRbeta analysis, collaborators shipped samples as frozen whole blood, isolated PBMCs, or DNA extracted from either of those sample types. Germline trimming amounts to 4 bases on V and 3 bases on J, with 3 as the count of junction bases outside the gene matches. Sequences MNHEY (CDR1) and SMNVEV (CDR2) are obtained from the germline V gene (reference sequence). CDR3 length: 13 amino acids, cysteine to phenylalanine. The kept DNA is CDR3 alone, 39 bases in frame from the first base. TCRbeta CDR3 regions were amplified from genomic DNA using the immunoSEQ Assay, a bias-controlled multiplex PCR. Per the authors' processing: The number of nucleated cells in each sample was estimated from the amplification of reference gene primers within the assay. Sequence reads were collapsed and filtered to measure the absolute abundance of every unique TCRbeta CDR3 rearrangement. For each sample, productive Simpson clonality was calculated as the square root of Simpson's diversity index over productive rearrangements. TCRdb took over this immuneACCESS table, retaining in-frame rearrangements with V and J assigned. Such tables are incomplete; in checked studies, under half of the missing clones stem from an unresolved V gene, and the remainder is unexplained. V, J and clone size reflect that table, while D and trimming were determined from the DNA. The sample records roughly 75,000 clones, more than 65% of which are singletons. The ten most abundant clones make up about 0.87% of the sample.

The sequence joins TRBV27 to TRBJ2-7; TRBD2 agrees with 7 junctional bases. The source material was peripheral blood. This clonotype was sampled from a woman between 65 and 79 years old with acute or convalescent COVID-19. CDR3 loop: CASSYGGSYEQYF. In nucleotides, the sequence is TGTGCCAGCAGTTACGGGGGGAGCTACGAGCAGTACTTC.